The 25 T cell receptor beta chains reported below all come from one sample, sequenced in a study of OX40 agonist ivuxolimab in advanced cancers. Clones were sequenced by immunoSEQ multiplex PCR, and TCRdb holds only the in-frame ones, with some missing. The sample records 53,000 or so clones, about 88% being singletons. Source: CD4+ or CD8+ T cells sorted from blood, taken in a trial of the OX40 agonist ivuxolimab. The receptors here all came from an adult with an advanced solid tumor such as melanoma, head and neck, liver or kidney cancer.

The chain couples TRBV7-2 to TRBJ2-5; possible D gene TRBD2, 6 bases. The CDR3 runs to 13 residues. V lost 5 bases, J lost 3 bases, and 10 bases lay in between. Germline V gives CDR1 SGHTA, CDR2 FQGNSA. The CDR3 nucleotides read TGTGCCAGCAGCCCGACTAGGGAAGAGACCCAGTACTTC. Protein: CASSPTREETQYF.

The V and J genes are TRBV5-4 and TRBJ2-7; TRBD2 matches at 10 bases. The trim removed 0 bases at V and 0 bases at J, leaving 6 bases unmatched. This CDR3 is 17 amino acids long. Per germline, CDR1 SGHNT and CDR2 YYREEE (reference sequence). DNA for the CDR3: TGTGCCAGCAGCTTGGGAGAGAGGACTAGCGGCTCCTACGAGCAGTACTTC. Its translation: CASSLGERTSGSYEQYF. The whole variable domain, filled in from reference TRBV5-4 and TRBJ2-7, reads ETGVTQSPTHLIKTRGQQVTLRCSSQSGHNTVSWYQQALGQGPQFIFQYYREEENGRGNFPPRFSGLQFPNYSSELNVNALELDDSALYLCASSLGERTSGSYEQYFGPGTRLTVT.

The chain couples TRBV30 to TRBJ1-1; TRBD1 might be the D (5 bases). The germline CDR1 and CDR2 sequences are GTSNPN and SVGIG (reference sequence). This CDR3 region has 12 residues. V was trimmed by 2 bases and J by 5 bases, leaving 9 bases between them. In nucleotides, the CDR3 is TGTGCCTGGAGTCAGGGATGGACTGAAGCTTTCTTT. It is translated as CAWSQGWTEAFF.

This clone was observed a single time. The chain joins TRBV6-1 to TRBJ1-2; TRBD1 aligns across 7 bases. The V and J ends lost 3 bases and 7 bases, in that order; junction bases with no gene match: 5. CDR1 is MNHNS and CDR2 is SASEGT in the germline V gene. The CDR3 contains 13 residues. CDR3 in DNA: TGTGCCAGCAGTGACACAGGGGTAGGTGGCTACACCTTC. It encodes CASSDTGVGGYTF.

In nucleotides, the CDR3 is TGTGCCAGCAGTGAGAGCAATCGGGACGAGCAGTACTTC. It yields the protein CASSESNRDEQYF. The V gene is TRBV6-5, the J gene TRBJ2-7; the D is unclear. CDR1 is MNHEY, CDR2 SVGAGI, per germline. Trimming shortened V by 5 bases and J by 5 bases, and 13 bases separated the two germline ends. The CDR3 contains 13 residues.

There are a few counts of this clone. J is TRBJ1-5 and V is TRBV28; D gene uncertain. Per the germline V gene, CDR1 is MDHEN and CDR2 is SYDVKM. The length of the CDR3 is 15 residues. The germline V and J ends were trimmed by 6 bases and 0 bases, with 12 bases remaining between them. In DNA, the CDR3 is TGTGCCAGCAGCCGGTCCGCTATTAGCAATCAGCCCCAGCATTTT. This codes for CASSRSAISNQPQHF.

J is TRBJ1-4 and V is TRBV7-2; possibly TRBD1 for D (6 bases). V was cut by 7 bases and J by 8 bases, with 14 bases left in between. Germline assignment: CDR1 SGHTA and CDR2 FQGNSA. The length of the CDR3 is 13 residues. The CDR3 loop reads CASTKTGGEKLFF. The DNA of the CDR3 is TGTGCCAGCACCAAGACAGGAGGCGAAAAACTGTTTTTT.

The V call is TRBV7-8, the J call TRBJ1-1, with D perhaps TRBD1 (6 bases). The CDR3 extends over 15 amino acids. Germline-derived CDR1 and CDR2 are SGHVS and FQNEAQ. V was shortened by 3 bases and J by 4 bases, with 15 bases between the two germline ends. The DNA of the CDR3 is TGTGCCAGCAGCTTCCAACGAGGGGGGGGCACTGAAGCTTTCTTT. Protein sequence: CASSFQRGGGTEAFF.

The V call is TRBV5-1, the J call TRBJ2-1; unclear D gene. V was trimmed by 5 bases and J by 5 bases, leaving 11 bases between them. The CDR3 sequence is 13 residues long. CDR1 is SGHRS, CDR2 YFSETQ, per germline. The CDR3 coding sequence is TGCGCCAGCAGAAGACGGGCCGACAATGAGCAGTTCTTC. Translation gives CASRRRADNEQFF.

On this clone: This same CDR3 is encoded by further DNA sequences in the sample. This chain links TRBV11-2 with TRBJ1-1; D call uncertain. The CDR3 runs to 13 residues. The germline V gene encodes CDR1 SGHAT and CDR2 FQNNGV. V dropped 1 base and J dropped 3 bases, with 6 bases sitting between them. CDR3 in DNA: TGTGCCAGCAGCTTAGGGTCTGACACTGAAGCTTTCTTT. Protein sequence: CASSLGSDTEAFF.

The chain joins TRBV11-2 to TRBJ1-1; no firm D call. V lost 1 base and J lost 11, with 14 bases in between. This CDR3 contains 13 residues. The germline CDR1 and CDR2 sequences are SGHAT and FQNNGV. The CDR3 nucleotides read TGTGCCAGCAGCTTAGGGTTAGAGAGGGTGGCTTTCTTT. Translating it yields CASSLGLERVAFF.

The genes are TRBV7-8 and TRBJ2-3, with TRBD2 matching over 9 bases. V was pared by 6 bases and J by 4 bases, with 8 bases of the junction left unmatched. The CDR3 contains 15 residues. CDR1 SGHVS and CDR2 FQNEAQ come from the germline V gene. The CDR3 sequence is CASSFSGRGADTQYF. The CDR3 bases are TGTGCCAGCAGTTTTAGCGGGAGAGGTGCAGATACGCAGTATTTT. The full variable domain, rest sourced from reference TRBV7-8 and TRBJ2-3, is GAGVSQSPRYKVAKRGQDVALRCDPISGHVSLFWYQQALGQGPEFLTYFQNEAQLDKSGLPSDRFFAERPEGSVSTLKIQRTQQEDSAVYLCASSFSGRGADTQYFGPGTRLTVL.

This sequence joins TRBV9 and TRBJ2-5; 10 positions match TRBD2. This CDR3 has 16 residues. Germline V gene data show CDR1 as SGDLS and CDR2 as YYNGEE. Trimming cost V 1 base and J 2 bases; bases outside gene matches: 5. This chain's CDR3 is CASSVLGTSAQETQYF. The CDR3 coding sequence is TGTGCCAGCAGCGTACTAGGGACTAGCGCACAAGAGACCCAGTACTTC.

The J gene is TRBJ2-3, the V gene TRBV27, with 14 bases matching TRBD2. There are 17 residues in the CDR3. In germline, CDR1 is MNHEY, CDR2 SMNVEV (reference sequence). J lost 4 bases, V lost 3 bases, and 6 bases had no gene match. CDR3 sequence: CASSFLTSGRAPDTQYF. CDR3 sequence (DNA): TGTGCCAGCAGTTTCCTGACTAGCGGGAGGGCCCCAGATACGCAGTATTTT.

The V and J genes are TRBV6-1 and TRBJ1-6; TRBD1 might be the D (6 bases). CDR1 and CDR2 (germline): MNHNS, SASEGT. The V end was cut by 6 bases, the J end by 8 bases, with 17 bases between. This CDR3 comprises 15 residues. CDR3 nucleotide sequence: TGTGCCAGCAGGCAGGGGAGGGAACGGTATTCACCCCTCCACTTT. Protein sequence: CASRQGRERYSPLHF.

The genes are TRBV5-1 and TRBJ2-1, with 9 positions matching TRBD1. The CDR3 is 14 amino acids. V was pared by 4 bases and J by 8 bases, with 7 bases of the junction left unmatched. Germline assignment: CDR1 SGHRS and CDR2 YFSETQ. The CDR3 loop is CASSVTGGIDEQFF. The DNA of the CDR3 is TGCGCCAGCAGCGTCACAGGGGGCATCGATGAGCAGTTCTTC.

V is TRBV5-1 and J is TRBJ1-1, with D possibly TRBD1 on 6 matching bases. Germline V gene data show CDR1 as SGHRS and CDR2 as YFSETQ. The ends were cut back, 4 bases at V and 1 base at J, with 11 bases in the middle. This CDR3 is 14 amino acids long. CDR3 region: CASSPQGKNTEAFF. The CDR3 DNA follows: TGCGCCAGCAGCCCACAGGGTAAGAACACTGAAGCTTTCTTT.

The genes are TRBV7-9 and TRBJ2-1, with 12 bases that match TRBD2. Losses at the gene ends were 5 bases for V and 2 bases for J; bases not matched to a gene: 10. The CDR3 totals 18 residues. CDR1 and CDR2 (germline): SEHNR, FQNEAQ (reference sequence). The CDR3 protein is CASSGHPRTSGTYNEQFF. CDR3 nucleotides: TGTGCCAGCAGCGGCCACCCACGGACTAGCGGGACCTACAATGAGCAGTTCTTC.

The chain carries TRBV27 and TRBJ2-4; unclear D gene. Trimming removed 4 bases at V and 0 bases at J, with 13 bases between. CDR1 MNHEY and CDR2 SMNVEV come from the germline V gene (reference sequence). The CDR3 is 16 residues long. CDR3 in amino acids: CASSSPLKLAKNIQYF. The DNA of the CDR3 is TGTGCCAGCAGTTCCCCCTTAAAACTAGCCAAAAACATTCAGTACTTC.

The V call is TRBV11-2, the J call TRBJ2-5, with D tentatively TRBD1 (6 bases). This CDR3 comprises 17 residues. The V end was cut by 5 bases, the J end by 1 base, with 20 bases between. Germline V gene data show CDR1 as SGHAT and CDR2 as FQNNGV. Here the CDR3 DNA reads TGTGCCAGCAGCCCCCTCCCGGGACACAGGTCCCAAGAGACCCAGTACTTC. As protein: CASSPLPGHRSQETQYF.

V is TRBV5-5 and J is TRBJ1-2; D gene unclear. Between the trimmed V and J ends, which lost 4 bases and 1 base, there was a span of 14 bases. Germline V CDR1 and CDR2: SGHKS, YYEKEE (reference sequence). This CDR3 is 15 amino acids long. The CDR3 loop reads CASSPNTGVNYGYTF. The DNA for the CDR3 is TGTGCCAGCAGCCCCAACACCGGGGTTAACTATGGCTACACCTTC.

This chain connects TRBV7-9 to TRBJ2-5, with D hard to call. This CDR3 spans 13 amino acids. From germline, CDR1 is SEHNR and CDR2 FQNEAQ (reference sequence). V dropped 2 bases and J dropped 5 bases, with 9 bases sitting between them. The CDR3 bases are TGTGCCAGCAGCTTAACTCGGGCGGAGACCCAGTACTTC. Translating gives CASSLTRAETQYF.

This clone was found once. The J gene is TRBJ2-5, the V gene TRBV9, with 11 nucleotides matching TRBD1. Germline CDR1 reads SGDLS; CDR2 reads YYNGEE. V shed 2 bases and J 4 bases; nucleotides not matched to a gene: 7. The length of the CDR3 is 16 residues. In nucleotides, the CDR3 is TGTGCCAGCAGCGTCAAGGACAGGGGGCGCCCAGAGACCCAGTACTTC. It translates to CASSVKDRGRPETQYF. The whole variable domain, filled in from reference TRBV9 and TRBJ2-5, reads DSGVTQTPKHLITATGQRVTLRCSPRSGDLSVYWYQQSLDQGLQFLIQYYNGEERAKGNILERFSAQQFPDLHSELNLSSLELGDSALYFCASSVKDRGRPETQYFGPGTRLLVL.

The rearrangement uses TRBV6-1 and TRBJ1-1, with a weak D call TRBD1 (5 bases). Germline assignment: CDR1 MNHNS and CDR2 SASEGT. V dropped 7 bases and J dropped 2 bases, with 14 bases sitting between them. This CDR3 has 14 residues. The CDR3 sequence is CASMEGFGNTEAFF. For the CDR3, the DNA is TGTGCCAGCATGGAGGGGTTTGGTAACACTGAAGCTTTCTTT.

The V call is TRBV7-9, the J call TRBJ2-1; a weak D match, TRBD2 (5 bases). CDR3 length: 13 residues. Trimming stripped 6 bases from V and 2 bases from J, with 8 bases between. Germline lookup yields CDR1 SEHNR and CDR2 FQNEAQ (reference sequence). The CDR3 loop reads CASSTGTYNEQFF. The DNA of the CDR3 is TGTGCCAGCAGTACCGGGACCTACAATGAGCAGTTCTTC.